The entry that follows covers one T cell receptor (beta chain) sequence. Antigen specificity is unknown. This record belongs to a study of shared clonotypes between healthy human individuals. Findings and caveats of the study: Among non-shared clonotypes, generation probabilities were lower than among those shared by all four donors. In having few donors, the study represented limited genetic and exposure-history diversity. Larger estimated richness was generally recorded for naive subsets relative to memory subsets.

Some clones are missing from TCRdb's copy, which holds only in-frame ones; the method was immunoSEQ multiplex PCR. The sample has nearly 1 million clones, more than 75% seen once. Germline V gene data show CDR1 as PRHDT and CDR2 as FYEKMQ (reference sequence). This CDR3 is built from 20 residues. V lost 3 bases, J lost 1 base, and 14 bases stayed unmatched. The rearrangement uses TRBV13 and TRBJ2-6, with TRBD1 identical over 8 bases. Sequencing input: memory CD4+ T cells sorted from blood. Subset defined: CD45RA-negative fraction. This clonotype originated in a man aged 18-30 years in good health. As DNA, the CDR3 is TGTGCCAGCAGCTTCTTCAGGCCAGGGGGCGCCGGATCTGGGGCCAACGTCCTGACTTTC. It yields the protein CASSFFRPGGAGSGANVLTF.